This T cell receptor (beta chain) was documented in a study of T cell responses to AZD1222 COVID-19 vaccine. Notes on the study in general: White British people made up most donors, females outnumbered males, and clonal diversity was possibly underestimated. Elevations in Spike-specific TCR breadth and depth followed administration of two AZD1222 doses.

With regard to this clone: The antigen is unknown.

Produced via immunoSEQ multiplex PCR; TCRdb's table is partial and in-frame only. The table includes just over 150,000 clones, over 90% detected once. The germline CDR1 and CDR2 sequences are SEHNR and FQNEAQ (reference sequence). Trimming took 3 bases from V and 5 from J, leaving 22 bases between them. This CDR3 spans 17 amino acids. The rearrangement links TRBV7-9 to TRBJ1-1, with TRBD1 as a possible D gene (5 bases). The sequence derives from an adult who received the AZD1222 COVID-19 vaccine. The input for sequencing was peripheral blood, taken 28 days after the second AZD1222 dose. The CDR3 reads CASSLRVRRGGGTEAFF. The CDR3 DNA reads as TGTGCCAGCAGCTTGAGAGTGCGGCGGGGTGGGGGAACTGAAGCTTTCTTT. Using reference TRBV7-9 and TRBJ1-1 for the parts outside the CDR3, the full variable domain is DTGVSQNPRHKITKRGQNVTFRCDPISEHNRLYWYRQTLGQGPEFLTYFQNEAQLEKSRLLSDRFSAERPKGSFSTLEIQRTEQGDSAMYLCASSLRVRRGGGTEAFFGQGTRLTVV.